Shown below are 30 T cell receptor beta chains from a single sample sequenced in a study of early T cells in non-severe SARS-CoV-2 infection. One entry per CDR3 protein results from TCRdb running MiXCR on the 5' RACE reads. Of under 90,000 distinct CDR3 sequences in the sample, roughly 13% are singletons; the top ten hold about 6%. Sequencing used whole blood. The receptors here all came from an adult who was a healthcare worker with PCR-confirmed SARS-CoV-2 infection or an uninfected control (not recorded which).

The chain uses TRBV11-2 and TRBJ2-7; D is undetermined. The CDR3 spans 12 residues. Trimming removed 4 bases from V and 8 bases from J, with 12 bases in between. Germline V gives CDR1 SGHAT, CDR2 FQNNGV. DNA of the CDR3: TGTGCCAGCAGCTCCCCTTTTTCCCAGCAGTACTTC. Encoded protein: CASSSPFSQQYF.

This clonotype was counted a few times. The rearrangement uses TRBV30 and TRBJ2-2; D not certain. The CDR3 totals 12 residues. Germline-derived CDR1 and CDR2 are GTSNPN and SVGIG (reference sequence). The ends were cut back, 1 base at V and 6 bases at J, with 6 bases in the middle. The CDR3 protein is CAWSGTPGELFF. The CDR3 nucleotides are TGTGCCTGGAGTGGGACCCCCGGGGAGCTGTTTTTT.

This chain uses TRBV3-1 with TRBJ2-7, with 7 bases lining up with TRBD1. Trimming removed 2 bases from V and 2 bases from J; junction bases left unmatched: 3. CDR3 size: 14 residues. The germline gives CDR1 LGHDT, CDR2 YNNKEL (reference sequence). CDR3 protein: CASSQLGQTYEQYF. CDR3 sequence (DNA): TGTGCCAGCAGCCAATTGGGACAGACCTACGAGCAGTACTTC.

J is TRBJ2-4 and V is TRBV7-2; no definite D call. CDR1 and CDR2 (germline): SGHTA, FQGNSA. There are 12 residues in the CDR3. Trimming removed 3 bases at V and 5 bases at J, with 5 bases between. CDR3 nucleotides: TGTGCCAGCAGCTTTTACCAAAACATTCAGTACTTC. Protein product: CASSFYQNIQYF.

This clonotype has a handful of counts. This sequence joins TRBV6-4 and TRBJ1-1; a possible D gene is TRBD1 (6 bases). The CDR3 consists of 13 residues. The V end lost 2 bases, the J end lost 6 bases, and 10 bases lay between the germline ends. Germline CDR1 is MRHNA and CDR2 is SNTAGT. This chain's CDR3 is CASSDSRGAEAFF. The CDR3 bases are TGTGCCAGCAGTGACAGCAGGGGAGCTGAAGCTTTCTTT.

This clonotype was picked up many times. CDR3 sequence: CASSRQNTGELFF. The CDR3 region has the DNA TGTGCCAGTAGTAGGCAGAACACCGGGGAGCTGTTTTTT. The gene calls are TRBV19 and TRBJ2-2; no clear D gene. This CDR3 comprises 13 residues. The V gene lost 4 bases and the J gene lost 1 base, with 4 bases spanning the gap. Germline CDR1 is LNHDA and CDR2 is SQIVND (reference sequence).

At least ten counts were recorded for this clonotype. The chain couples TRBV5-1 to TRBJ1-1, with no clear D. The germline gives CDR1 SGHRS, CDR2 YFSETQ. CDR3 length: 15 residues. Trimming shortened V by 1 base and J by 0 bases, and 10 bases separated the two germline ends. CDR3 sequence: CASSLQAAMNTEAFF. CDR3 nucleotides: TGCGCCAGCAGCTTGCAGGCAGCCATGAACACTGAAGCTTTCTTT.

This clonotype was detected many times. V usage is TRBV10-2 and J usage is TRBJ2-2; 7 bases map to TRBD1. Germline loops: CDR1 WSHSY, CDR2 SAAADI. CDR3 length: 17 amino acids. V lost 2 bases to trimming and J lost 8 bases; unmatched junction nucleotides: 14. CDR3 in DNA: TGCGCCAGCAGTGAGAGGGACAGATGGAATGGTGAGGGGGAGCTGTTTTTT. Its protein product is CASSERDRWNGEGELFF.

The chain is built from TRBV7-9 and TRBJ1-2; D remains ambiguous. V lost 7 bases to trimming and J lost 5 bases, with 5 bases between them. The CDR3 consists of 10 residues. CDR1 and CDR2 (germline): SEHNR, FQNEAQ (reference sequence). The CDR3 sequence is CASNEYGYTF. The DNA of the CDR3 is TGTGCCAGCAACGAGTATGGCTACACCTTC.

This clonotype came up many times. The chain joins TRBV5-1 to TRBJ2-1; TRBD2 is a possible D gene (5 bases). The germline gives CDR1 SGHRS, CDR2 YFSETQ. The CDR3 has 16 residues. The germline V and J ends were trimmed by 5 bases and 0 bases, with 15 bases remaining between them. CDR3 loop: CASSRGGYSSYNEQFF. In nucleotides, the CDR3 is TGCGCCAGCAGTAGAGGAGGTTACAGCTCCTACAATGAGCAGTTCTTC.

This clonotype was seen a handful of times. The chain carries TRBV2 and TRBJ1-2, with a tentative D call TRBD1 (5 bases). The ends were cut back, 1 base at V and 0 bases at J, with 9 bases in the middle. The CDR3 sequence is 15 residues long. In germline, CDR1 is SNHLY, CDR2 FYNNEI. CDR3 DNA: TGTGCCAGCAGTGAAGGGGACGGATCTAACTATGGCTACACCTTC. It yields the protein CASSEGDGSNYGYTF.

The rearrangement links TRBV5-4 to TRBJ2-3; the D call may be TRBD1 or TRBD2 (5 bases each). The V gene's germline CDR1 is SGHNT and CDR2 YYREEE (reference sequence). The V end lost 1 base, the J end lost 0 bases, and 12 bases lay between the germline ends. The CDR3 length is 16 residues. CDR3 coding DNA: TGTGCCAGCAGCTTGAAGAGGGGAACTAGCACAGATACGCAGTATTTT. This translates into CASSLKRGTSTDTQYF.

This clonotype was seen more than once but under ten times. The chain combines TRBV11-1 with TRBJ2-5, with 7 bases aligning to TRBD2. The CDR3 is made up of 14 amino acids. The V segment lost 7 bases and the J segment 0 bases; nucleotides outside the gene matches: 5. In germline, CDR1 is SGHAT, CDR2 FQDESV (reference sequence). CDR3 sequence reads: CASTGLPYQETQYF. CDR3 bases: TGTGCCAGCACGGGACTACCGTACCAAGAGACCCAGTACTTC.

This clonotype appeared a few times. This rearrangement joins TRBV4-1 to TRBJ1-1; the D is unclear. CDR3 length equals 13 residues. Trimming took off 3 bases at V and 4 bases at J, with 9 bases between the two ends. The germline gives CDR1 MGHRA, CDR2 YSYEKL. In DNA form, the CDR3 reads TGCGCCAGCAGCCAGGGATCGCGCACTGAAGCTTTCTTT. Residues: CASSQGSRTEAFF.

V usage is TRBV7-3 and J usage is TRBJ1-1; no firm D call. There are 15 residues in the CDR3. Trimming cost V 5 bases and J 0 bases, with 13 bases left between them. From germline, CDR1 is SGHTA and CDR2 FQGTGA. Written as DNA, the CDR3 is TGTGCCAGCAGCCCCGGACCGGATATGAACACTGAAGCTTTCTTT. Its protein product is CASSPGPDMNTEAFF.

V gene TRBV20-1 combines with J gene TRBJ2-3; D is possibly TRBD1 or TRBD2 (5 bases each). Between the trimmed V and J ends, which lost 0 bases and 8 bases, there was a span of 9 bases. The CDR3 extends over 12 amino acids. The germline CDR1 and CDR2 sequences are DFQATT and SNEGSKA (reference sequence). CDR3 in amino acids: CSARDGGGTQYF. The CDR3 DNA follows: TGCAGTGCTAGAGATGGTGGGGGTACGCAGTATTTT.

There are many counts of this clonotype. J is TRBJ2-7 and V is TRBV28; D not resolved. The CDR3 spans 12 residues. CDR1 and CDR2 (germline): MDHEN, SYDVKM. Between the trimmed V and J ends, which lost 4 bases and 3 bases, there was a span of 7 bases. This CDR3 reads CASSYSDYEQYF. The CDR3 DNA is TGTGCCAGCAGTTACTCGGACTACGAGCAGTACTTC.

The chain combines TRBV5-5 with TRBJ1-1; a possible D gene is TRBD1 (5 bases). V was cut by 4 bases and J by 3 bases, with 16 bases left in between. Germline values: CDR1 SGHKS, CDR2 YYEKEE (reference sequence). This CDR3 region has 15 residues. CDR3 coding DNA: TGTGCCAGCAGCCCCGTTACGGGGCGGGACACTGAAGCTTTCTTT. Encoded protein: CASSPVTGRDTEAFF.

This clonotype was detected a few times. The rearrangement links TRBV9 to TRBJ1-1; D call uncertain. The germline CDR1 and CDR2 sequences are SGDLS and YYNGEE. Trimming stripped 0 bases from V and 7 bases from J, with 1 base between. The CDR3 consists of 10 residues. CDR3 sequence: CASSVVEAFF. For the CDR3, the DNA is TGTGCCAGCAGCGTAGTTGAAGCTTTCTTT.

The sample holds many counts of this clonotype. This chain connects TRBV7-6 to TRBJ1-5, with 10 bases aligning to TRBD1. Trimming took 5 bases from V and 6 from J; bases not matched to a gene: 7. There are 15 residues in the CDR3. Per the germline V gene, CDR1 is SGHVS and CDR2 is FNYEAQ. In DNA form, the CDR3 reads TGTGCCAGCAGCCCCGGACAGGGGGTTGGTCAGCCCCAGCATTTT. It specifies CASSPGQGVGQPQHF. The variable domain in full, with the rest retrieved from reference TRBV7-6 and TRBJ1-5, is GAGVSQSPRYKVTKRGQDVALRCDPISGHVSLYWYRQALGQGPEFLTYFNYEAQQDKSGLPNDRFSAERPEGSISTLTIQRTEQRDSAMYRCASSPGQGVGQPQHFGDGTRLSIL.

This clonotype was seen only a few times. The chain has TRBV28 and TRBJ1-2, with 8 bases identical to TRBD1. From germline, CDR1 is MDHEN and CDR2 SYDVKM. This CDR3 is 14 amino acids long. The V gene end was trimmed by 2 bases and the J gene end by 6 bases; junction bases not matched to a gene: 5. The CDR3: CASSLARTGNGYTF. The CDR3 region has the DNA TGTGCCAGCAGTTTAGCCCGGACAGGGAATGGCTACACCTTC.

The chain recombines TRBV27 with TRBJ1-4; no clear D. Trimming shortened V by 0 bases and J by 3 bases, and 5 bases separated the two germline ends. The CDR3 is 14 residues long. Germline V gives CDR1 MNHEY, CDR2 SMNVEV (reference sequence). The CDR3 region has the DNA TGTGCCAGCAGTTTATCGACGCCTAATGAAAAACTGTTTTTT. This encodes CASSLSTPNEKLFF.

The J gene is TRBJ1-5, the V gene TRBV11-2; 9 positions agree with TRBD1. CDR3 length: 17 residues. Unmatched junction bases numbered 12, after V lost 4 bases and J lost 5 bases. The germline V gene encodes CDR1 SGHAT and CDR2 FQNNGV. CDR3 nucleotide sequence: TGTGCCAGCAGCTACGGCGACAGGGGGTCAAGGGATCAGCCCCAGCATTTT. This gives the protein CASSYGDRGSRDQPQHF.

In this sample, this clonotype turned up many times. CDR3 protein: CASSRNPGPSYEQYF. CDR3 nucleotides: TGTGCCAGCAGCCGAAATCCGGGACCTTCCTACGAGCAGTACTTC. V is TRBV6-5 and J is TRBJ2-7; the D call may be TRBD1 or TRBD2 (5 bases each). This CDR3 comprises 15 residues. Germline V gives CDR1 MNHEY, CDR2 SVGAGI. V dropped 6 bases and J dropped 1 base, with 16 bases sitting between them.

The chain couples TRBV7-2 to TRBJ1-2; the D is unclear. In germline, CDR1 is SGHTA, CDR2 FQGNSA. V shed 5 bases and J shed 3 bases, with 7 bases lying between them. The CDR3 sequence is 12 residues long. The CDR3 is CASSPGDYGYTF. CDR3 coding DNA: TGTGCCAGCAGCCCAGGCGACTATGGCTACACCTTC.

The chain uses TRBV6-5 and TRBJ1-2, with 9 bases identical to TRBD1. This CDR3 spans 14 amino acids. Germline CDR1 and CDR2: MNHEY and SVGAGI. V was clipped by 6 bases and J by 3 bases; unmatched bases: 5. Here the CDR3 reads CASRDRGRYYGYTF. The CDR3 DNA reads TGTGCCAGCAGAGACAGGGGGAGATACTATGGCTACACCTTC.

V usage is TRBV2 and J usage is TRBJ2-3; a weak D match, TRBD2 (6 bases). CDR1 SNHLY and CDR2 FYNNEI come from the germline V gene. The V and J ends lost 4 bases and 1 base respectively, with 12 bases between them. This CDR3 is built from 15 residues. The CDR3 reads CASSGAGWGTDTQYF. Written as DNA, the CDR3 is TGTGCCAGCAGTGGGGCGGGGTGGGGCACAGATACGCAGTATTTT.

This clonotype was picked up many times. V usage is TRBV30 and J usage is TRBJ1-6; D is ambiguous. The germline V gene encodes CDR1 GTSNPN and CDR2 SVGIG (reference sequence). The CDR3 is made up of 15 amino acids. V was clipped by 2 bases and J by 6 bases, with 14 bases between them. CDR3 sequence (DNA): TGTGCCTGGAGTCGTGGACCCCCGAGTAATTCACCCCTCCACTTT. Its protein is CAWSRGPPSNSPLHF.

For the CDR3, the DNA is TGCGCCAGCAGCTTGGACTCGGCGAAGGGCTACACCTTC. It translates to CASSLDSAKGYTF. The V and J genes are TRBV5-1 and TRBJ1-2; no clear D. The V and J ends lost 0 bases and 8 bases respectively, with 11 bases between them. This CDR3 contains 13 residues. Germline values: CDR1 SGHRS, CDR2 YFSETQ. The complete variable domain, with remaining parts taken from reference TRBV5-1 and TRBJ1-2, reads KAGVTQTPRYLIKTRGQQVTLSCSPISGHRSVSWYQQTPGQGLQFLFEYFSETQRNKGNFPGRFSGRQFSNSRSEMNVSTLELGDSALYLCASSLDSAKGYTFGSGTRLTVV.

This clonotype turned up a few times. This rearrangement joins TRBV3-1 to TRBJ2-7; 8 bases line up with TRBD1. CDR3 length: 15 amino acids. CDR1 is LGHDT and CDR2 is YNNKEL in the germline V gene (reference sequence). Trimming took 1 base from V and 2 from J; bases not matched to a gene: 4. CDR3 residues: CASSQVRDRTYEQYF. Written as DNA, the CDR3 is TGTGCCAGCAGCCAAGTTAGGGACAGGACCTACGAGCAGTACTTC.